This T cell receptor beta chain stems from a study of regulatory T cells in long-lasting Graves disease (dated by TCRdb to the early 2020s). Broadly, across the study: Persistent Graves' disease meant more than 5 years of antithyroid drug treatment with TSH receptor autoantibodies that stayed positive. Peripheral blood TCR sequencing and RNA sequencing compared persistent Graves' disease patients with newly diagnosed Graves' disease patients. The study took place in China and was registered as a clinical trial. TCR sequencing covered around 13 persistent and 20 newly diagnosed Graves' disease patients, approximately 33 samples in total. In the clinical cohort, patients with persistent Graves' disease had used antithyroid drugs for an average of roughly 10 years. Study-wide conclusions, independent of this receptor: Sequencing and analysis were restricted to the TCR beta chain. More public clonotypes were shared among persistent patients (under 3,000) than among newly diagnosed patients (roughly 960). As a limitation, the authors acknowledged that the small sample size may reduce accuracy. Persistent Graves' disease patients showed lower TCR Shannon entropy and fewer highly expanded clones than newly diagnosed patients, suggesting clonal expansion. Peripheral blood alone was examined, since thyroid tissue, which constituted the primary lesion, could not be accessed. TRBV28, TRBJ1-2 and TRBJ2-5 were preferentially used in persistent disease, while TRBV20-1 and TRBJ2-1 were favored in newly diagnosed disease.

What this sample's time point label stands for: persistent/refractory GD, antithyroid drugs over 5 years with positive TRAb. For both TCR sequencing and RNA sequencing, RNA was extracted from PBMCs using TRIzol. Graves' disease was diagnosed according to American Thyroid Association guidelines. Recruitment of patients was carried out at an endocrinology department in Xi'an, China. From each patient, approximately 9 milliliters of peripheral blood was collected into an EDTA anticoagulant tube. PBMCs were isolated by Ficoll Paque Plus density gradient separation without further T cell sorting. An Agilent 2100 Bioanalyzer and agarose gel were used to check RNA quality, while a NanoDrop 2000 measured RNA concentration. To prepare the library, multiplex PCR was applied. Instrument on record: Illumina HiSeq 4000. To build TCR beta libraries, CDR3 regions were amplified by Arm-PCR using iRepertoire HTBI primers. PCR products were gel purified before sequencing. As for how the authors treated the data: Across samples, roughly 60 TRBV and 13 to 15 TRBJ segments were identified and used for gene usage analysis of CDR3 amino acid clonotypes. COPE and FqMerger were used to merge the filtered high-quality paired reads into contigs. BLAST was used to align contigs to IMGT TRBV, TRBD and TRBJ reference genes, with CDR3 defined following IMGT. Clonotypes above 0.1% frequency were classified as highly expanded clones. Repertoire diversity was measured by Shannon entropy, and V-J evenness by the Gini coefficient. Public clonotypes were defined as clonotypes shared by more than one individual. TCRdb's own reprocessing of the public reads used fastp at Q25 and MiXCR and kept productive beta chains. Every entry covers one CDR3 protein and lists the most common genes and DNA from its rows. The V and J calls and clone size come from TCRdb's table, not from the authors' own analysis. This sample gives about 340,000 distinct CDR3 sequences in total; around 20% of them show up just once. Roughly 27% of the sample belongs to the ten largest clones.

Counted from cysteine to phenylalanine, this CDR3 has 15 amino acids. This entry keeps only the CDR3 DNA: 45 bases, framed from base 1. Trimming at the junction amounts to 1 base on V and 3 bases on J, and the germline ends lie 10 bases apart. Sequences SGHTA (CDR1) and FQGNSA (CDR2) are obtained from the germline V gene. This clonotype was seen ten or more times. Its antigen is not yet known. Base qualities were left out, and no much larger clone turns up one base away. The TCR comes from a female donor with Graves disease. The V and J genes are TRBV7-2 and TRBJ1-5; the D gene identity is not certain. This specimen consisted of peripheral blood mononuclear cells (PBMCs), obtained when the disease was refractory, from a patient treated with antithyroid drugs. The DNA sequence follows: TGTGCCAGCAGCTTAGTCGGCCAGGCCAATCAGCCCCAGCATTTT. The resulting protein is CASSLVGQANQPQHF.